These 4 T cell receptor beta chains came from one sample sequenced in a study of shared T cell receptors in the human thymus. The repertoire was sequenced with immunoSEQ multiplex PCR; TCRdb's copy has only in-frame clones and lacks some. The repertoire holds 500,000 to 550,000 clones, with about 80% as singletons. The data were also submitted as part of a second study, on human thymus T cells.

Material: thymocytes. Source of these receptors: a boy in the first two years of life with a congenital heart defect.

The chain couples TRBV6-5 to TRBJ2-5, with 11 bases lining up with TRBD2. Losses at the gene ends were 2 bases for V and 3 bases for J; bases not matched to a gene: 5. CDR3 length: 16 residues. Germline values: CDR1 MNHEY, CDR2 SVGAGI. CDR3: CASSYESGLAEETQYF. For the CDR3, the DNA is TGTGCCAGCAGTTACGAGTCGGGACTAGCGGAAGAGACCCAGTACTTC.

The V and J genes are TRBV7-8 and TRBJ2-1, with D tentatively TRBD1 (5 bases). Germline-derived CDR1 and CDR2 are SGHVS and FQNEAQ. The CDR3 totals 14 residues. Between the trimmed V and J ends, which lost 5 bases and 5 bases, there was a span of 13 bases. The CDR3 sequence is CASSQGAGNNEQFF. CDR3 DNA sequence: TGTGCCAGCAGCCAAGGGGCAGGGAACAATGAGCAGTTCTTC. The whole variable domain, filled in from reference TRBV7-8 and TRBJ2-1, reads GAGVSQSPRYKVAKRGQDVALRCDPISGHVSLFWYQQALGQGPEFLTYFQNEAQLDKSGLPSDRFFAERPEGSVSTLKIQRTQQEDSAVYLCASSQGAGNNEQFFGPGTRLTVL.

V gene TRBV18 combines with J gene TRBJ2-7; TRBD1 matches at 11 bases. V shed 2 bases and J 7 bases; nucleotides not matched to a gene: 7. From germline, CDR1 is KGHSH and CDR2 LQKENI. The CDR3 loop spans 15 amino acids. CDR3 bases: TGTGCCAGCTCACCAACCGGGACAGGGGGTGGGGAGCAGTACTTC. Its translation: CASSPTGTGGGEQYF.

The chain has TRBV5-1 and TRBJ1-2, with D possibly TRBD1 on 5 matching bases. This CDR3 comprises 14 residues. The V end lost 5 bases, the J end lost 3 bases, and 14 bases lay between the germline ends. Looked up from germline, CDR1 is SGHRS and CDR2 is YFSETQ. The CDR3, as DNA: TGCGCCAGCAGGAGGCCAGGGCCAGACTATGGCTACACCTTC. Translating gives CASRRPGPDYGYTF.